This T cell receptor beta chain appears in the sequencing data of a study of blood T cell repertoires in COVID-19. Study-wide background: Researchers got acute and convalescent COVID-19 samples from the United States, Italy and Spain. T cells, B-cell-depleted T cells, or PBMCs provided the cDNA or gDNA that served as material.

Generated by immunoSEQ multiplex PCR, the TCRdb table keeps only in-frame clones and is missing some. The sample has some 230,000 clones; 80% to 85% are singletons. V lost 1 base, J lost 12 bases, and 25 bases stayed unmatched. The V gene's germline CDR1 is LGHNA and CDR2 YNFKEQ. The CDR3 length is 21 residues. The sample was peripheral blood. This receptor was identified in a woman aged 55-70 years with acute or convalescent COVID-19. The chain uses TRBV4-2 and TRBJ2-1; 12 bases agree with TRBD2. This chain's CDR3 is CASSQALAGGSQNRLPNRQFF. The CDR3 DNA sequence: TGTGCCAGCAGCCAAGCACTAGCGGGGGGCTCTCAAAACCGTTTACCTAATAGGCAGTTCTTC.